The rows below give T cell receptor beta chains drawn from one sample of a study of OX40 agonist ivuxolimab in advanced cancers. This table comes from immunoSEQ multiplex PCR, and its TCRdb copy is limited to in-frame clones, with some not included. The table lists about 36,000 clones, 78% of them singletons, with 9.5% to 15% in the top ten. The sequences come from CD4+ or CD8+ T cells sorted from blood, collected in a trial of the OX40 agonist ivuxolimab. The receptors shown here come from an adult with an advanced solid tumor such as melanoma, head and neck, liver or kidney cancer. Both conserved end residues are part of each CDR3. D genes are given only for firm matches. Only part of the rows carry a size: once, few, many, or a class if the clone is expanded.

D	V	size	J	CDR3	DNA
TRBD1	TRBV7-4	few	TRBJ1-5	CASSLITGDTQPQHF	TGTGCCAGCAGCTTAATAACAGGGGATACTCAGCCCCAGCATTTT
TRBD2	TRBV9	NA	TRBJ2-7	CASSPEGGPGEQYF	TGTGCCAGCAGCCCCGAGGGAGGGCCCGGCGAGCAGTACTTC
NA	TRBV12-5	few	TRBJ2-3	CASGLTYTDTQYF	TGTGCTAGTGGTTTAACATACACAGATACGCAGTATTTT
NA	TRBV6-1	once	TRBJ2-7	CASRSLTSSYEQYF	TGTGCCAGCAGATCCCTGACTAGCTCCTACGAGCAGTACTTC
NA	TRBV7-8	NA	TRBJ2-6	CASSRLSQGTGANVLTF	TGTGCCAGCAGCCGTTTGAGCCAAGGGACTGGGGCCAACGTCCTGACTTTC
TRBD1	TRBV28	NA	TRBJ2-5	CASSGTGVGQETQYF	TGTGCCAGCAGTGGGACAGGGGTAGGGCAAGAGACCCAGTACTTC
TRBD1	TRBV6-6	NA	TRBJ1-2	CASSPATGQGRGYTF	TGTGCCAGCAGCCCAGCGACAGGACAGGGAAGGGGCTACACCTTC
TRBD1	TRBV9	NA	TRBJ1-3	CASASGTGGSGNTIYF	TGTGCCAGCGCATCCGGGACAGGGGGTTCTGGAAACACCATATATTTT
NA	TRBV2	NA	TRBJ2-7	CASRDTPGGLYEQYF	TGTGCCAGCAGAGATACTCCCGGGGGGCTTTACGAGCAGTACTTC
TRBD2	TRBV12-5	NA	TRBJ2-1	CASNWREVNNEQFF	TGTGCTAGTAACTGGCGGGAGGTCAACAATGAGCAGTTCTTC
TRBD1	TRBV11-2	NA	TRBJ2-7	CASSSYRGQAYEQYF	TGTGCCAGCAGCTCCTACAGGGGGCAGGCCTACGAGCAGTACTTC
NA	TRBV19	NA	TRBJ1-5	CASRGSGQSNQPQHF	TGTGCCAGTAGAGGGTCGGGGCAGAGTAATCAGCCCCAGCATTTT
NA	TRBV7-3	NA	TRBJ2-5	CASSPSTSIQTQYF	TGTGCCAGCAGCCCATCTACTAGTATCCAGACCCAGTACTTC
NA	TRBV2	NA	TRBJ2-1	CASSGSWDNEQFF	TGTGCCAGCAGTGGAAGTTGGGACAATGAGCAGTTCTTC
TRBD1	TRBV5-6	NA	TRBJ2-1	CASSRPVPGTGANEQFF	TGTGCCAGCAGTCGCCCCGTCCCCGGGACAGGGGCCAATGAGCAGTTCTTC
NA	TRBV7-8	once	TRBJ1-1	CASSSALNTEAFF	TGTGCCAGCAGCTCGGCTCTGAACACTGAAGCTTTCTTT
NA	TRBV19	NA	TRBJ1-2	CASSIGGTENYGYTF	TGTGCCAGTAGTATCGGGGGGACGGAGAACTATGGCTACACCTTC
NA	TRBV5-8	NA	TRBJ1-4	CASSLTGINEKLFF	TGTGCCAGCAGCTTAACAGGGATTAATGAAAAACTGTTTTTT
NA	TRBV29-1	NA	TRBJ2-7	CSVEEPGYYEQYF	TGCAGCGTTGAAGAACCAGGCTACTACGAGCAGTACTTC
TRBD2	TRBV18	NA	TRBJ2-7	CASSPGLAEQYF	TGTGCCAGCTCACCAGGACTAGCGGAACAGTACTTC
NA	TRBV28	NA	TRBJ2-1	CASNPGPYNEQFF	TGTGCCAGCAACCCCGGTCCTTACAATGAGCAGTTCTTC
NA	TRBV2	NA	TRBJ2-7	CASRGRQESSYEQYF	TGTGCCAGCAGGGGACGACAGGAGAGCTCCTACGAGCAGTACTTC
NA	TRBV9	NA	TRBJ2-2	CASSAAGANTGELFF	TGTGCCAGCAGCGCCGCAGGGGCGAACACCGGGGAGCTGTTTTTT
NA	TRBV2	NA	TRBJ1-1	CASSERTHTEAFF	TGTGCCAGCAGTGAAAGGACTCACACTGAAGCTTTCTTT
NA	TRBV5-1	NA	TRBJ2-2	CASSLGQLANTGELFF	TGCGCCAGCAGCTTGGGACAGCTCGCGAACACCGGGGAGCTGTTTTTT
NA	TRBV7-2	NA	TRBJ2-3	CASSLEGSGDTQYF	TGTGCCAGCAGCTTAGAGGGTAGCGGCGATACGCAGTATTTT
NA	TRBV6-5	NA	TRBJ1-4	CASSVAATNEKLFF	TGTGCCAGCAGCGTAGCCGCAACTAATGAAAAACTGTTTTTT
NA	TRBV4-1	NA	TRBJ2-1	CASSQQTGYNEQFF	TGCGCCAGCAGCCAACAGACAGGTTACAATGAGCAGTTCTTC
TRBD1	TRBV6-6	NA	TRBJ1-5	CASIDARQGGQPQHF	TGTGCCAGCATCGACGCCCGACAGGGTGGACAGCCCCAGCATTTT
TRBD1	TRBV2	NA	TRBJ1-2	CASSEEGANGGYTF	TGTGCCAGCAGTGAGGAGGGGGCGAATGGTGGCTACACCTTC
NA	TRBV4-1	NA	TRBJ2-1	CASSQEGRDDNEQFF	TGCGCCAGCAGCCAAGAAGGCAGGGACGACAATGAGCAGTTCTTC
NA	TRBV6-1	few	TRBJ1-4	CASSEAGGVNEKLFF	TGTGCCAGCAGTGAAGCAGGGGGTGTTAATGAAAAACTGTTTTTT
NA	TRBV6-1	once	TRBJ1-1	CASSELGGDTEAFF	TGTGCCAGCAGTGAATTGGGTGGGGACACTGAAGCTTTCTTT
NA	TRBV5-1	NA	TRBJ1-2	CASSFGGLNFYGYTF	TGCGCCAGCAGCTTTGGTGGACTGAATTTCTATGGCTACACCTTC
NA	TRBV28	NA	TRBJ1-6	CASSLQPLGVASPLHF	TGTGCCAGCAGTCTACAACCCCTCGGGGTGGCTTCACCCCTCCACTTT
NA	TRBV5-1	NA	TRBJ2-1	CASSLPGSLGEQFF	TGCGCCAGCAGCTTACCAGGGTCCTTAGGTGAGCAGTTCTTC
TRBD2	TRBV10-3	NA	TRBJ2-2	CAISGLAGGSGPGELFF	TGTGCCATCAGCGGACTAGCGGGAGGTAGCGGGCCCGGGGAGCTGTTTTTT
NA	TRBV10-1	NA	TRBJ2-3	CASSESQLRADTQYF	TGCGCCAGCAGTGAGTCCCAGTTAAGGGCAGATACGCAGTATTTT
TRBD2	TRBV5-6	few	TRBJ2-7	CASSSDGGLAGAYEQYF	TGTGCCAGCAGCTCGGATGGAGGACTAGCGGGGGCCTACGAGCAGTACTTC
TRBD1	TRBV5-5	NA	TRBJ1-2	CASSLGQGDYGYTF	TGTGCCAGCAGCTTAGGACAGGGCGACTATGGCTACACCTTC
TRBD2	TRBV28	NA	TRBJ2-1	CASSFTGTRGNEQFF	TGTGCCAGCAGTTTCACCGGGACTAGAGGGAATGAGCAGTTCTTC
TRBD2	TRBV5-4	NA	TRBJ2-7	CASSWGTSRTYEQYF	TGTGCCAGCAGCTGGGGGACTAGCCGGACCTACGAGCAGTACTTC
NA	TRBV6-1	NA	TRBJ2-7	CASSDTALSEQYF	TGTGCCAGCAGTGACACCGCCCTTTCCGAGCAGTACTTC
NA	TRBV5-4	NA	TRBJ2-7	CASSEGGGGYYEQYF	TGTGCCAGCAGCGAGGGGGGAGGGGGCTACTACGAGCAGTACTTC
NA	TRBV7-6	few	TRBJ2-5	CASSFAGPQETQYF	TGTGCCAGCAGCTTCGCAGGTCCACAAGAGACCCAGTACTTC